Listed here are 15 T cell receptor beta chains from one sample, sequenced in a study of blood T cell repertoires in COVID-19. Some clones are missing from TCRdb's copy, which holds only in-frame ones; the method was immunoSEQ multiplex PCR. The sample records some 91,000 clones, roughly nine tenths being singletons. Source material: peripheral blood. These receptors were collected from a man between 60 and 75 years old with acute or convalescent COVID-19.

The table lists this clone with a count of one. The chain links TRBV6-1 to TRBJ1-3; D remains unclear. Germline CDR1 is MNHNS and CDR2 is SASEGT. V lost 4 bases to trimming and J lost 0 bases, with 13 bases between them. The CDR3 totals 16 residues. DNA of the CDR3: TGTGCCAGCAGTGCCTCCCCTATGCTCTCTGGAAACACCATATATTTT. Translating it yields CASSASPMLSGNTIYF.

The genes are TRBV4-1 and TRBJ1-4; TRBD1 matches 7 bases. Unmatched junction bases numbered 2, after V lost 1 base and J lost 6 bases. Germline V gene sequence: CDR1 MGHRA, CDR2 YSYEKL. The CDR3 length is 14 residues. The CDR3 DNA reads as TGCGCCAGCAGCCAAGGAACAGGGGATGAAAAACTGTTTTTT. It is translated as CASSQGTGDEKLFF.

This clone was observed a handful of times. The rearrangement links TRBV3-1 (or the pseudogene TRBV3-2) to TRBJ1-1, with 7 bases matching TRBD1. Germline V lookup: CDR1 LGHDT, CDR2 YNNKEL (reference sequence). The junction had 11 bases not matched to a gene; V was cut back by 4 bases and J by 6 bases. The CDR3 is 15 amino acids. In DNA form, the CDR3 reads TGTGCCAGCAGCCCCTTTCAGGGGGGAACGGCTGAAGCTTTCTTT. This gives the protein CASSPFQGGTAEAFF.

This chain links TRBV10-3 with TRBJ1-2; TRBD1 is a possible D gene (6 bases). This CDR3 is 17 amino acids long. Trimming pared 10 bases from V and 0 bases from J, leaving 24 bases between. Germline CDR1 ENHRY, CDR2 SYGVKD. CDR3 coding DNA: TGTGCCACCTCCTCCAACCACGAAGGGGGACCTAACTATGGCTACACCTTC. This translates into CATSSNHEGGPNYGYTF.

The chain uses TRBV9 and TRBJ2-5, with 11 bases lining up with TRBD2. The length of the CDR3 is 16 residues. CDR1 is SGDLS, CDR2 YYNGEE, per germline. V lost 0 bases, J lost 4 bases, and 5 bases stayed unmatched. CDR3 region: CASSVGGSGGAETQYF. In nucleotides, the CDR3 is TGTGCCAGCAGCGTAGGCGGTAGCGGGGGGGCAGAGACCCAGTACTTC.

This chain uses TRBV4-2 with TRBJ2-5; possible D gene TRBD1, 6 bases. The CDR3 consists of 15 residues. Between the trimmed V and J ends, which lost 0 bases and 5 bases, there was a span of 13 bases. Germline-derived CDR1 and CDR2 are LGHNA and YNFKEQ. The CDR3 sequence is CASSQDRWGRETQYF. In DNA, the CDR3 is TGTGCCAGCAGCCAAGATCGGTGGGGGCGGGAGACCCAGTACTTC.

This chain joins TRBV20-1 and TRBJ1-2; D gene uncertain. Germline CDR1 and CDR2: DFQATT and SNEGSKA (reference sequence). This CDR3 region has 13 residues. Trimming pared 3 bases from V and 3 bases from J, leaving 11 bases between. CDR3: CSASGTPDYGYTF. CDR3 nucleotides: TGCAGTGCTAGTGGAACCCCGGACTATGGCTACACCTTC.

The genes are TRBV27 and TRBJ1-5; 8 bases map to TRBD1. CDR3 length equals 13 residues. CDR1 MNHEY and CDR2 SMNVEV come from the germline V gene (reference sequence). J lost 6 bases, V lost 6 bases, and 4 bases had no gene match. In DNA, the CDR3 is TGTGCCAGCAGGGACAGGGATACTCAGCCCCAGCATTTT. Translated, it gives CASRDRDTQPQHF.

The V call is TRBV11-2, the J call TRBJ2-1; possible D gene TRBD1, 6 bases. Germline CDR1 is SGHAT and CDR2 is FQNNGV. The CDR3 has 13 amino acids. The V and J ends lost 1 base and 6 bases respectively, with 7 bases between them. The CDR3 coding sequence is TGTGCCAGCAGCTTAGGAGGGGGCAATGAGCAGTTCTTC. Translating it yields CASSLGGGNEQFF.

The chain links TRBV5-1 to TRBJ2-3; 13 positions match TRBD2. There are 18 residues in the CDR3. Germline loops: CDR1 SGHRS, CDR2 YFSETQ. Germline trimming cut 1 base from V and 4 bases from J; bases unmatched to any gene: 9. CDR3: CASSLPLELAGGSDTQYF. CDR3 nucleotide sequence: TGCGCCAGCAGCTTGCCCCTAGAACTAGCGGGGGGGTCAGATACGCAGTATTTT.

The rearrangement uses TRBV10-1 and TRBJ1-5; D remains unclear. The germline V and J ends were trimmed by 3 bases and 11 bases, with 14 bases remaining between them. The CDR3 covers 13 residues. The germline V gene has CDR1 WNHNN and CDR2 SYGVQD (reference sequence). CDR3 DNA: TGCGCCAGCAGTGATTCCGCCCCGGTGGCCCAGCATTTT. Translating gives CASSDSAPVAQHF.

CDR3 DNA sequence: TGCAGTGCTAGTTCAGGTCGCAATGAAAAACTGTTTTTT. Translated: CSASSGRNEKLFF. The V call is TRBV20-1, the J call TRBJ1-4; D remains unclear. Looked up from germline, CDR1 is DFQATT and CDR2 is SNEGSKA (reference sequence). V lost 3 bases to trimming and J lost 5 bases, with 10 bases between them. This CDR3 spans 13 amino acids.

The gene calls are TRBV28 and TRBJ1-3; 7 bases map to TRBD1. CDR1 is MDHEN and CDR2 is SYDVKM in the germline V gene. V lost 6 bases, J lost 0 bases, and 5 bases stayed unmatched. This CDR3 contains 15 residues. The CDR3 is CASRQGPSSGNTIYF. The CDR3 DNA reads TGTGCCAGCAGACAGGGGCCATCCTCTGGAAACACCATATATTTT.

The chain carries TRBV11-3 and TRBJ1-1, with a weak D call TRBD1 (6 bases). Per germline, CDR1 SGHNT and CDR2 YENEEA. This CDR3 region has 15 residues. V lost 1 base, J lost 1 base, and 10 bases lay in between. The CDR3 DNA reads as TGTGCCAGCAGCTTAGGGGGGCAGGGGAACACTGAAGCTTTCTTT. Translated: CASSLGGQGNTEAFF.

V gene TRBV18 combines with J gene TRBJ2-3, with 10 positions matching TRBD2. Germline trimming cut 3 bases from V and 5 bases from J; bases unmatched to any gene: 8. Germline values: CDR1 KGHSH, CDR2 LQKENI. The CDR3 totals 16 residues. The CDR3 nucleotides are TGTGCCAGCTCACCCAATCTAGCGGGGGCCGGAGATACGCAGTATTTT. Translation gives CASSPNLAGAGDTQYF. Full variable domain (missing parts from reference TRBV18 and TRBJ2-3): NAGVMQNPRHLVRRRGQEARLRCSPMKGHSHVYWYRQLPEEGLKFMVYLQKENIIDESGMPKERFSAEFPKEGPSILRIQQVVRGDSAAYFCASSPNLAGAGDTQYFGPGTRLTVL.